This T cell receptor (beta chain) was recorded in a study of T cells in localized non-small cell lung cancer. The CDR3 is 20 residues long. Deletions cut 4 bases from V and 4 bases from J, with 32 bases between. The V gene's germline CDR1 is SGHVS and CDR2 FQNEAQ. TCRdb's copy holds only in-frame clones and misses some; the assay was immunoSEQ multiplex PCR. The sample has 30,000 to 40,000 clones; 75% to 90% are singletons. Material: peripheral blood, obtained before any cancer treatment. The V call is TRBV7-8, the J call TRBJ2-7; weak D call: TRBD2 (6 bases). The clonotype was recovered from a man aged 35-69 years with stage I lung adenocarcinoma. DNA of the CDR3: TGTGCCAGCAGCTACCCCCGCCGACCTCCGGCCCGCGGGGAACATTACGAGCAGTACTTC. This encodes CASSYPRRPPARGEHYEQYF.